This T cell receptor beta chain was captured in a study of shared clonotypes between healthy human individuals. Study outcomes and limitations: Estimated richness values were generally larger in naive subsets than in memory subsets.

Positively selected for CCR7, the CD45RO-negative cells used as naive CD8 cells excluded terminally differentiated effector memory CD45RA+ cells. Clones were read by immunoSEQ multiplex PCR, and TCRdb kept only the in-frame ones, dropping some. The table records some 2.1 million clones, approximately 92% of them present only once. The CDR3 sequence is 16 residues long. V lost 0 bases to trimming and J lost 2 bases, with 10 bases between them. Germline loops: CDR1 MNHEY, CDR2 SVGAGI. On this clone: Its matching antigen is unknown.

The clonotype originates from a young man in good health. Some clones in this sample may be carry-over from other donors' samples. Sequences were obtained from naive CD8+ T cells from PBMCs. J is TRBJ2-2 and V is TRBV6-5; possible D gene TRBD2, 5 bases. DNA of the CDR3: TGTGCCAGCAGTTACTCTTCGGGGATCAACACCGGGGAGCTGTTTTTT. Translating gives CASSYSSGINTGELFF.